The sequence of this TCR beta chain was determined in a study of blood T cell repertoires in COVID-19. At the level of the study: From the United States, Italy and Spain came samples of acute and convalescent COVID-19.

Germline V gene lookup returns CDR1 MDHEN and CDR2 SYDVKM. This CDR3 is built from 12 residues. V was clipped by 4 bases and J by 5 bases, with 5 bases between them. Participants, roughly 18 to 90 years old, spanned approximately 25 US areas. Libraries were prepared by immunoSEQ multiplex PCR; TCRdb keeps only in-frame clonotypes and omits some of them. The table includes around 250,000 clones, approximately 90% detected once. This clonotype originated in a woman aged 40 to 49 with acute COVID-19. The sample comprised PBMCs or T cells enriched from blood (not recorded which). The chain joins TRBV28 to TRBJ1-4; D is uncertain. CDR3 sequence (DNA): TGTGCCAGCAGTTCCATCAATGAAAAACTGTTTTTT. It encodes CASSSINEKLFF.